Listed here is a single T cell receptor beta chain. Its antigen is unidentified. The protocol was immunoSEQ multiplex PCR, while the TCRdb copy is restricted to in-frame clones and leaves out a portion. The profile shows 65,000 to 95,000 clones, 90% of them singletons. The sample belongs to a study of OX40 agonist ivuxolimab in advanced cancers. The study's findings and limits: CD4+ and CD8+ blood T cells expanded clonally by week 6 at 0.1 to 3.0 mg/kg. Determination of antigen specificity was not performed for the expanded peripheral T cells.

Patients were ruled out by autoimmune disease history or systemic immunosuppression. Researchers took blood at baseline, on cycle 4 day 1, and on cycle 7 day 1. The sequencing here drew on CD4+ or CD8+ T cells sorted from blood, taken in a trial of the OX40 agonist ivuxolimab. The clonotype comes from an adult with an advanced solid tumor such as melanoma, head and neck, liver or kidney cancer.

The DNA for the CDR3 is TGTGCCAGCTCACCACCAGGGGCGGGGGGCACAGATACGCAGTATTTT. It yields the protein CASSPPGAGGTDTQYF. The J gene is TRBJ2-3, the V gene TRBV18; TRBD2 matches at 7 bases. The CDR3 covers 16 residues. Germline CDR1 is KGHSH and CDR2 is LQKENI. With 0 bases clipped from V and 1 base from J, the junction kept 4 bases outside the gene matches. Complete variable domain (other parts from reference TRBV18 and TRBJ2-3): NAGVMQNPRHLVRRRGQEARLRCSPMKGHSHVYWYRQLPEEGLKFMVYLQKENIIDESGMPKERFSAEFPKEGPSILRIQQVVRGDSAAYFCASSPPGAGGTDTQYFGPGTRLTVL.